The 30 T cell receptor beta chains below all came from one sample that was sequenced in a study of T cells in Graves' hyperthyroidism and ophthalmopathy. The CDR3 regions of TCR beta were amplified from RNA transcripts. First-round RT-PCR of the TCR CDR3 relied on the HTBI primer set. TCRdb redid the calling of the multiplex PCR reads with MiXCR, one entry per CDR3 protein. Of about half a million distinct CDR3 sequences listed, less than 25% were seen once; the top ten hold around 27%. Sequenced: blood. The receptors here all came from a man aged 18 to 29 with Graves' hyperthyroidism.

The chain couples TRBV7-2 to TRBJ2-2; 10 nucleotides line up with TRBD2. CDR1 and CDR2 (germline): SGHTA, FQGNSA. V dropped 5 bases and J dropped 4; count of bases not matched to a gene: 7. The CDR3 totals 16 residues. The CDR3 DNA sequence: TGTGCCAGCAGCCCAAGGCCTAGCGGGGGCACCGGGGAGCTGTTTTTT. Encoded protein: CASSPRPSGGTGELFF.

This clonotype was recorded many times. The V call is TRBV20-1, the J call TRBJ1-1, with D uncertain. V lost 6 bases and J 7 bases, leaving 12 bases between the germline ends. Germline CDR1 and CDR2: DFQATT and SNEGSKA (reference sequence). This CDR3 has 11 residues. The CDR3 is CSATWTGEAFF. In DNA form, the CDR3 reads TGCAGTGCAACCTGGACGGGTGAAGCTTTCTTT.

This clonotype was recorded many times. The J gene is TRBJ2-7, the V gene TRBV2, with D perhaps assigned TRBD1 or TRBD2 (6 bases each). The V and J ends lost 8 bases and 4 bases respectively, with 15 bases between them. This CDR3 contains 13 residues. Germline V gene data show CDR1 as SNHLY and CDR2 as FYNNEI. This CDR3 reads CASVWGAPYEQYF. CDR3 in DNA: TGTGCCAGCGTTTGGGGGGCCCCTTACGAGCAGTACTTC.

This clonotype was picked up many times. The chain is built from TRBV29-1 and TRBJ1-1, with a possible D match to TRBD1 (5 bases). Trimming stripped 6 bases from V and 4 bases from J, with 9 bases between. The CDR3 runs to 11 residues. Per germline, CDR1 SQVTM and CDR2 ANQGSEA. The CDR3 DNA reads TGCAGCGTAGGACAACTCACTGAAGCTTTCTTT. This gives the protein CSVGQLTEAFF.

This clonotype was counted ten times or more. This chain links TRBV30 with TRBJ2-7; D gene unclear. Germline V gene data show CDR1 as GTSNPN and CDR2 as SVGIG (reference sequence). Trimming left V 0 bases short and J 3 bases short, with 9 bases between. The CDR3 totals 13 residues. The DNA for the CDR3 is TGTGCCTGGAGTGTTATACGCGGCTACGAGCAGTACTTC. Amino acids: CAWSVIRGYEQYF.

This clonotype was detected many times. J is TRBJ2-7 and V is TRBV20-1; TRBD1 might be the D (5 bases). The CDR3 is 15 residues long. V was clipped by 0 bases and J by 1 base, with 13 bases between them. Germline V gives CDR1 DFQATT, CDR2 SNEGSKA (reference sequence). The CDR3 sequence: CSARDPSGFSYEQYF. CDR3 coding DNA: TGCAGTGCTAGAGATCCGTCAGGGTTTTCCTACGAGCAGTACTTC.

This clonotype was counted at least ten times. This chain joins TRBV2 and TRBJ1-5; D is uncertain. The germline V and J ends were trimmed by 1 base and 7 bases, with 8 bases remaining between them. Germline V gives CDR1 SNHLY, CDR2 FYNNEI. The CDR3 sequence is 13 residues long. The CDR3: CASSEGQRQPQHF. The CDR3 DNA is TGTGCCAGCAGTGAAGGGCAAAGACAGCCCCAGCATTTT. Complete variable domain (other parts from reference TRBV2 and TRBJ1-5): EPEVTQTPSHQVTQMGQEVILRCVPISNHLYFYWYRQILGQKVEFLVSFYNNEISEKSEIFDDQFSVERPDGSNFTLKIRSTKLEDSAMYFCASSEGQRQPQHFGDGTRLSIL.

The table lists this clonotype with many counts. The rearrangement links TRBV19 to TRBJ2-7; D is undetermined. The V end was cut by 5 bases, the J end by 0 bases, with 17 bases between. CDR1 and CDR2 from the germline V gene are LNHDA and SQIVND (reference sequence). The CDR3 consists of 16 residues. The CDR3 sequence is CASSPRRALRSYEQYF. CDR3 nucleotides: TGTGCCAGTAGTCCTCGAAGAGCCCTACGCTCCTACGAGCAGTACTTC.

The rearrangement links TRBV7-8 to TRBJ2-2, with a tentative D call TRBD1 (7 bases). V was clipped by 10 bases and J by 4 bases, with 16 bases between them. Per the germline V gene, CDR1 is SGHVS and CDR2 is FQNEAQ. This CDR3 has 14 amino acids. As DNA, the CDR3 is TGTGCCATCAGGGGGACGGGGGTCACCGGGGAGCTGTTTTTT. This sequence encodes CAIRGTGVTGELFF.

This clonotype showed up just a few times. The rearrangement uses TRBV28 and TRBJ2-4; D gene uncertain. This CDR3 contains 15 residues. With 3 bases removed from V and 1 base from J, the gap between germline ends came to 10 bases. The germline V gene encodes CDR1 MDHEN and CDR2 SYDVKM. CDR3 region: CASSFGLSAKNIQYF. The CDR3 DNA reads as TGTGCCAGCAGTTTTGGGCTATCGGCCAAAAACATTCAGTACTTC.

This clonotype was found many times. This chain connects TRBV28 to TRBJ1-2; maybe TRBD1 (5 bases). Germline V gives CDR1 MDHEN, CDR2 SYDVKM. V lost 6 bases and J 4 bases, leaving 9 bases between the germline ends. CDR3 length: 12 amino acids. The CDR3 coding sequence is TGTGCCAGCAGGGAGGGGTTCTATGGCTACACCTTC. Translating gives CASREGFYGYTF.

This clonotype was picked up many times. The chain combines TRBV20-1 with TRBJ2-7; possibly TRBD1 for D (6 bases). Trimming removed 1 base from V and 5 bases from J, with 12 bases in between. Germline V gene lookup returns CDR1 DFQATT and CDR2 SNEGSKA (reference sequence). The CDR3 loop spans 13 amino acids. CDR3 in DNA: TGCAGTGCTAGAGTAGGGGGAAGCGACGAGCAGTACTTC. Its protein product is CSARVGGSDEQYF.

About this clonotype itself: A much larger clonotype is one base distant, so this may be a read error. This chain uses TRBV20-1 with TRBJ1-1, with D maybe TRBD1 (5 bases). The V end was cut by 7 bases, the J end by 2 bases, with 17 bases between. The CDR3 length is 14 residues. From germline, CDR1 is DFQATT and CDR2 SNEGSKA (reference sequence). CDR3: CSVTQGPTNTEAFF. The CDR3 DNA reads as TGCAGTGTTACCCAGGGCCCTACCAACACTGAAGCTTTCTTT.

This chain joins TRBV11-2 and TRBJ1-3; 8 nucleotides align to TRBD1. There are 16 residues in the CDR3. Germline V CDR1 and CDR2: SGHAT, FQNNGV. Trimming at V came to 5 bases and at J to 1 base, leaving 7 bases not matched to a gene. CDR3 bases: TGTGCCAGCAGCCCCCGGACAGGGATGTCTGGAAACACCATATATTTT. Translation: CASSPRTGMSGNTIYF.

This clonotype occurred many times. The J gene is TRBJ1-6, the V gene TRBV2, with D possibly being TRBD1 (6 bases). Germline CDR1 and CDR2: SNHLY and FYNNEI. CDR3 length: 14 residues. The V end was cut by 6 bases, the J end by 5 bases, with 11 bases between. CDR3 residues: CASRKDSHNSPLHF. The DNA for the CDR3 is TGTGCCAGCAGGAAGGACAGCCATAATTCACCCCTCCACTTT.

The table lists this clonotype with many counts. This rearrangement joins TRBV20-1 to TRBJ2-5; D not resolved. V lost 3 bases, J lost 5 bases, and 10 bases lay in between. The CDR3 length is 12 residues. Germline CDR1 and CDR2: DFQATT and SNEGSKA (reference sequence). The DNA for the CDR3 is TGCAGTGCTAGTCTGCGTTCGGAGACCCAGTACTTC. Translating it yields CSASLRSETQYF.

J is TRBJ2-6 and V is TRBV11-1; D is undetermined. The V and J ends lost 1 base and 0 bases respectively, with 10 bases between them. The length of the CDR3 is 17 residues. CDR1 and CDR2 from the germline V gene are SGHAT and FQDESV (reference sequence). The CDR3 nucleotides read TGTGCCAGCAGCTTAGTGTCACCTCGCTCTGGGGCCAACGTCCTGACTTTC. Translated: CASSLVSPRSGANVLTF.

The CDR3 loop is CASSLLRAQGTEAFF. The DNA for the CDR3 is TGTGCCAGCAGTTTGTTAAGGGCCCAGGGCACTGAAGCTTTCTTT. The rearrangement uses TRBV27 and TRBJ1-1, with a possible D match to TRBD1 (5 bases). Per germline, CDR1 MNHEY and CDR2 SMNVEV (reference sequence). This CDR3 is built from 15 residues. Between the trimmed V and J ends, which lost 3 bases and 4 bases, there was a span of 15 bases.

This clonotype was recorded at least ten times. The V and J genes are TRBV2 and TRBJ1-2; TRBD1 is a possible D gene (6 bases). The CDR3 runs to 14 residues. Germline CDR1 reads SNHLY; CDR2 reads FYNNEI. The V end was cut by 8 bases, the J end by 4 bases, with 17 bases between. CDR3 nucleotides: TGTGCCAGCCAAAACGAGGGACAAGTCTATGGCTACACCTTC. It yields the protein CASQNEGQVYGYTF.

A remark on this clonotype: At one boundary the junction diverges from the germline segment, which might be a read error. The chain joins TRBV28 to TRBJ1-2; D perhaps matches TRBD1 (6 bases). The CDR3 totals 14 residues. Germline CDR1 reads MDHEN; CDR2 reads SYDVKM. CDR3 coding DNA: TGTGCCAGCAGCTTATCAGGGGCTTTGAGGGGCTACACCTTC. Translating it yields CASSLSGALRGYTF.

This clonotype showed up many times. V usage is TRBV12-3 or TRBV12-4 and J usage is TRBJ1-1; weak D call: TRBD1 (5 bases). This CDR3 has 15 amino acids. Trimming pared 1 base from V and 3 bases from J, leaving 12 bases between. The CDR3 nucleotides read TGTGCCAGCAGTTTAGGTCGCAGGGCGGACACTGAAGCTTTCTTT. Its translation is CASSLGRRADTEAFF.

Details on this clonotype: This could be a read error, since a much larger clone is one nucleotide away. The chain uses TRBV28 and TRBJ2-2, with TRBD1 identical over 9 bases. The germline gives CDR1 MDHEN, CDR2 SYDVKM. The V and J ends lost 6 bases and 8 bases, in that order; junction bases with no gene match: 7. The CDR3 has 14 amino acids. For the CDR3, the DNA is TGTGCCAGCAGCTCCCGGGACAGGGCTGGGGAGCTGTTTTTT. Translation gives CASSSRDRAGELFF. The full variable domain, rest sourced from reference TRBV28 and TRBJ2-2, is DVKVTQSSRYLVKRTGEKVFLECVQDMDHENMFWYRQDPGLGLRLIYFSYDVKMKEKGDIPEGYSVSREKKERFSLILESASTNQTSMYLCASSSRDRAGELFFGEGSRLTVL.

V is TRBV18 and J is TRBJ1-1; no clear D gene. The CDR3 loop spans 15 amino acids. Deletions cut 0 bases from V and 7 bases from J, with 15 bases between. Germline CDR1 is KGHSH and CDR2 is LQKENI. As DNA, the CDR3 is TGTGCCAGCTCACCACCATTGACCCCTAGGATTGAAGCTTTCTTT. Translating gives CASSPPLTPRIEAFF. The whole variable domain, filled in from reference TRBV18 and TRBJ1-1, reads NAGVMQNPRHLVRRRGQEARLRCSPMKGHSHVYWYRQLPEEGLKFMVYLQKENIIDESGMPKERFSAEFPKEGPSILRIQQVVRGDSAAYFCASSPPLTPRIEAFFGQGTRLTVV.

This clonotype was detected ten times or more. The rearrangement joins TRBV30 to TRBJ2-4, with D maybe TRBD2 (6 bases). Germline V lookup: CDR1 GTSNPN, CDR2 SVGIG (reference sequence). Trimming removed 2 bases from V and 2 bases from J, with 7 bases in between. The CDR3 runs to 13 residues. The CDR3 region is CAWSRGTKNIQYF. CDR3 bases: TGTGCCTGGAGTCGCGGGACCAAAAACATTCAGTACTTC.

This clonotype was counted a few times. The V call is TRBV5-1, the J call TRBJ2-2; the D is unclear. Trimming removed 2 bases from V and 0 bases from J, with 14 bases in between. The CDR3 sequence is 17 residues long. CDR1 SGHRS and CDR2 YFSETQ come from the germline V gene. The chain's CDR3 is CASSFPPANANTGELFF. The CDR3 coding sequence is TGCGCCAGCAGCTTCCCCCCGGCTAACGCGAACACCGGGGAGCTGTTTTTT. The full variable domain, with the rest looked up from reference TRBV5-1 and TRBJ2-2, is KAGVTQTPRYLIKTRGQQVTLSCSPISGHRSVSWYQQTPGQGLQFLFEYFSETQRNKGNFPGRFSGRQFSNSRSEMNVSTLELGDSALYLCASSFPPANANTGELFFGEGSRLTVL.

This clonotype was picked up many times. The V gene is TRBV7-2, the J gene TRBJ1-5; D unclear. Germline V lookup: CDR1 SGHTA, CDR2 FQGNSA. The V gene lost 2 bases and the J gene lost 6 bases, with 14 bases spanning the gap. This CDR3 region has 15 residues. DNA of the CDR3: TGTGCCAGCAGCTTACGATTAGGGTCGGGTCAGCCCCAGCATTTT. This sequence encodes CASSLRLGSGQPQHF.

The rearrangement uses TRBV9 and TRBJ1-1; 7 positions match TRBD1. The V gene's germline CDR1 is SGDLS and CDR2 YYNGEE. The CDR3 has 14 amino acids. J lost 11 bases, V lost 3 bases, and 13 bases had no gene match. The chain's CDR3 is CASSADTGEKRAFF. The CDR3 DNA follows: TGTGCCAGCAGCGCCGATACAGGGGAAAAACGGGCTTTCTTT.

This rearrangement joins TRBV5-1 to TRBJ2-5, with 11 bases that match TRBD1. The CDR3 has 16 amino acids. J gave up 5 bases and V 4 bases, and 10 bases lay outside the gene matches. Germline CDR1 reads SGHRS; CDR2 reads YFSETQ. CDR3 sequence (DNA): TGCGCCAGCAGCACAGGAGGACAGGGGGCTGGGGAGACCCAGTACTTC. Translation: CASSTGGQGAGETQYF.

This clonotype was seen a handful of times. The chain couples TRBV6-1 to TRBJ2-7, with 7 bases lining up with TRBD1. This CDR3 contains 13 residues. J gave up 3 bases and V 6 bases, and 5 bases lay outside the gene matches. In germline, CDR1 is MNHNS, CDR2 SASEGT. CDR3 DNA: TGTGCCAGCAGCCAGGGACAGAACTACGAGCAGTACTTC. Its translation: CASSQGQNYEQYF.

In this sample, this clonotype turned up many times. CDR3 nucleotides: TGCGCCAGCAGCCGGGCCGGGATTTCGTACGAGCAGTACTTC. As protein: CASSRAGISYEQYF. The gene calls are TRBV5-1 and TRBJ2-7, with a tentative D call TRBD2 (5 bases). The V gene lost 4 bases and the J gene lost 4 bases, with 15 bases spanning the gap. CDR3 length: 14 amino acids. In germline, CDR1 is SGHRS, CDR2 YFSETQ.